This T cell receptor beta chain is drawn from a study of blood T cell repertoires in COVID-19. Whole-study context: Researchers got acute and convalescent COVID-19 samples from the United States, Italy and Spain. PBMCs, B-cell-depleted T cells, or T cells provided the cDNA or gDNA that made up the material.

Original processing methods: Quantification of nucleated cells was approximated via reference gene primer amplification. Generated by immunoSEQ multiplex PCR, the TCRdb table keeps only in-frame clones and is missing some. D and trimming come from the DNA, and the V and J calls and clone size come from that table. The data contain 280,000 or so clones, nearly 90% of them seen just once; the ten biggest clones take up roughly 9%. The CDR3 covers 15 residues. Germline CDR1 is SNHLY and CDR2 is FYNNEI. The V and J ends lost 2 bases and 6 bases, in that order; junction bases with no gene match: 4. The rearrangement uses TRBV2 and TRBJ1-2; 12 bases align to TRBD1. This TCR came from a man aged 18 to 30 with active or convalescent COVID-19. What was sequenced was peripheral blood. The CDR3 DNA reads as TGTGCCAGCAGTGAACCCGGGACAGGGGGCAATGGCTACACCTTC. Translating gives CASSEPGTGGNGYTF.